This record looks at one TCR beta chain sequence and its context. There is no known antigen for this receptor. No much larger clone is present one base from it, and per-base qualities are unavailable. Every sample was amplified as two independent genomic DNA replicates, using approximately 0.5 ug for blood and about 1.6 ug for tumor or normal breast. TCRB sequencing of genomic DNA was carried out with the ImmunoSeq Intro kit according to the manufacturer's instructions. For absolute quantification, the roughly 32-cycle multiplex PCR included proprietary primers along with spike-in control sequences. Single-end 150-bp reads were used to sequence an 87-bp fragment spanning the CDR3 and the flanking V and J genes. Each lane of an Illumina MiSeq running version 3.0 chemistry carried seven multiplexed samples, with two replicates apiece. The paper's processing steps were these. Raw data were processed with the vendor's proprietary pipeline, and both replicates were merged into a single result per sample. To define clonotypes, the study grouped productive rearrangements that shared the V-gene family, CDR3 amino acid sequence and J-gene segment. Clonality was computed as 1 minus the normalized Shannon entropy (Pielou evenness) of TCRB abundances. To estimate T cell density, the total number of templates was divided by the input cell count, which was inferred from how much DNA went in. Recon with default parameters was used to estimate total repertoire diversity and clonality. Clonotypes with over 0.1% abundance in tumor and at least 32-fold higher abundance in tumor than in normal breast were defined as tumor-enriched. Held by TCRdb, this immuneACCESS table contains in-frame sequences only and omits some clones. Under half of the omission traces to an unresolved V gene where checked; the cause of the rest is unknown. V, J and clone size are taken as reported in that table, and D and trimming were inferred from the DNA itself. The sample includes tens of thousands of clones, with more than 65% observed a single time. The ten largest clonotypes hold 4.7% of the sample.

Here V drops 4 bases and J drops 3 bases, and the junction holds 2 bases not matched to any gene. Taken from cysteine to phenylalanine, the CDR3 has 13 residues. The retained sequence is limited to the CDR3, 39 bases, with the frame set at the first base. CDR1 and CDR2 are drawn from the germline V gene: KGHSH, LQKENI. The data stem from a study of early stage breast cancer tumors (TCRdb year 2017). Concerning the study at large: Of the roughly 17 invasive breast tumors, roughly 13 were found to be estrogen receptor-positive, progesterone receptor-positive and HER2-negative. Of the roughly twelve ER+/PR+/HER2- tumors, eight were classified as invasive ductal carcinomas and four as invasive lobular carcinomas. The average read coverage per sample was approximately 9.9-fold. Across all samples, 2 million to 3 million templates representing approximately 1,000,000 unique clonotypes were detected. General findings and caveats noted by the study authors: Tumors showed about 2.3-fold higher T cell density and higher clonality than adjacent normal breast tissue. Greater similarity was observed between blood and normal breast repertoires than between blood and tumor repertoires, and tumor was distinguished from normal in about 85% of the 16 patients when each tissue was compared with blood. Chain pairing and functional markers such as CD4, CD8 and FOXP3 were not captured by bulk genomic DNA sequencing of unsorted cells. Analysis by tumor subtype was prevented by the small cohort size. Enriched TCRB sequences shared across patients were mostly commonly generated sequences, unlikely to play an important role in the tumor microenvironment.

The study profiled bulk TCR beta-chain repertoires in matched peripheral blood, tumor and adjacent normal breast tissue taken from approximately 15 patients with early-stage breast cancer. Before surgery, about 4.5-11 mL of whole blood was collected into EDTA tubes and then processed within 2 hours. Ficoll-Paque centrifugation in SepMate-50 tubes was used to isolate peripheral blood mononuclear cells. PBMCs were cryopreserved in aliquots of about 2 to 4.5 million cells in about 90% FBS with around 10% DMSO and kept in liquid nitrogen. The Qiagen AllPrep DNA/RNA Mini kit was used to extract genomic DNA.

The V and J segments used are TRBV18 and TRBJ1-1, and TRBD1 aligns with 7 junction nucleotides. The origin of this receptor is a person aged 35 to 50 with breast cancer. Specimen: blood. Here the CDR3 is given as CASSQQGDTEAFF. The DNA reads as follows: TGTGCCAGCTCACAGCAGGGGGACACTGAAGCTTTCTTT.